This entry describes one TCR beta chain. The antigen is not known. PCR primers comprised 60 Vbeta and 13 Jbeta primers. Sequencing was performed with immunoSEQ multiplex PCR; in TCRdb, only in-frame clones are kept and a portion is missing. The sample holds 150,000 to 200,000 clones, 75% seen once. V lost 4 bases, J lost 3 bases, and 4 bases stayed unmatched. CDR1 is MNHEY, CDR2 SVGAGI, per germline. This CDR3 comprises 14 residues. This entry belongs to a study of cytomegalovirus exposure and HLA in healthy donors. Study findings and constraints: Reported performance of the classifier showed diagnosis of cytomegalovirus status with high specificity and sensitivity.

The receptor's source is a woman between 35 and 50 years old in good health and CMV-seropositive. The chain joins TRBV6-5 to TRBJ2-7, with 9 bases that match TRBD1. Sequencing input: PBMCs. Here the CDR3 reads CASSSDRGVYEQYF. In DNA, the CDR3 is TGTGCCAGCAGTTCAGACAGGGGGGTCTACGAGCAGTACTTC.